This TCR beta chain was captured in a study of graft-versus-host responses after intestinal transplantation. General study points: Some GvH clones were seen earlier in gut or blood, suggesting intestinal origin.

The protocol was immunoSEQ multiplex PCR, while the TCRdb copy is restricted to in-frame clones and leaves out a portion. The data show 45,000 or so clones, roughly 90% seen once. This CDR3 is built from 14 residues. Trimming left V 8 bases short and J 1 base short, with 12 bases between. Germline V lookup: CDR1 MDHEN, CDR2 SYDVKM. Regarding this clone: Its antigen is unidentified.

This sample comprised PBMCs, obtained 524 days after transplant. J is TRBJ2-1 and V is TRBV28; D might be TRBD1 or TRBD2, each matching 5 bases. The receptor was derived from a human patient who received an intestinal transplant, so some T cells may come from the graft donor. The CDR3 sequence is CASLWGSSYNEQFF. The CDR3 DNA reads TGTGCCAGCCTCTGGGGGAGTTCCTACAATGAGCAGTTCTTC.